This T cell receptor beta chain was obtained from a study of blood T cell repertoires in COVID-19 (dated by TCRdb to 2018 to 2020). Regarding the research as a whole: Collaborator samples came from the United States, Italy and Spain and covered acute and convalescent phases of COVID-19. The material from the prospective study consisted of cDNA or gDNA derived from T cells, B-cell-depleted T cells, or PBMCs. Subjects who had been exposed to COVID-19, were actively infected with it, or had recovered from it provided the deeply sampled blood TCRbeta repertoires that made up the dataset. The repertoires were made available in a free public database intended to serve as a resource for research on the immune response to SARS-CoV-2. The samples were drawn from the first 160 participants of the ongoing ImmuneRACE study and from more than 1,000 subjects provided by 6 global collaborators. Nearly every sample came with metadata listing a de-identified subject ID, COVID-19 status, age in years and sex. Where available, HLA class I and class II types were obtained from metadata supplied by the sample provider rather than from assay-based typing. The study at large found these results: Clinical and demographic metadata were provided uncurated, with the amount varying by source and participant.

The immunoSEQ Assay, a bias-controlled multiplex PCR, was used to amplify TCRbeta CDR3 regions from genomic DNA. Concerning the study's data processing: The number of nucleated cells in each sample was estimated from the amplification of reference gene primers within the assay. To quantify the absolute abundance of each unique TCRbeta CDR3 rearrangement, sequence reads were collapsed and filtered. For each sample, productive Simpson clonality was calculated as the square root of Simpson's diversity index over productive rearrangements. TCRdb took this table from immuneACCESS and kept in-frame rearrangements with V and J called. Such tables lack part of the clones; where checked against another copy, unresolved V genes explain under half of the gap, and the rest is unexplained. For V, J and clone size, that table is used; D and trimming come from the DNA. Across this sample there are approximately 130,000 clones, with around nine tenths seen only once. The top ten hold roughly 2.2% of the sample.

Concerning this clone itself: There is no known antigen for this receptor. Base quality data are lacking; no much larger clone is found one base away.

Reading the germline V gene gives CDR1 SGHNT and CDR2 YENEEA. Trimming removed 1 base from V and 3 bases from J, leaving 7 bases between the germline ends. Its CDR3 holds 13 amino acids, cysteine through phenylalanine. Kept here is only the CDR3 DNA, which spans 39 bases and is read in frame from base 1. Each collaborating institution followed its own protocols to collect whole blood in K2EDTA tubes. For TCRbeta analysis, collaborators shipped samples as frozen whole blood, isolated PBMCs, or DNA extracted from either of those sample types. The clonotype comes from a woman aged 45-59 years with acute or convalescent COVID-19. What was sequenced was peripheral blood. Recombination linked TRBV11-3 to TRBJ2-7; the D gene lacks a confident call. The DNA reads TGTGCCAGCAGCTTAGGTAACGGCTACGAGCAGTACTTC. Protein translation: CASSLGNGYEQYF.